The 21 T cell receptor beta chains presented below share a single source sample, sequenced in a study of TIL therapy for anti-PD-1-resistant metastatic lung cancer (dated by TCRdb to about 2021). TCR beta CDR3 regions were amplified from genomic DNA by bias-controlled multiplex PCR with the immunoSEQ v3 hsTCRB kit. The table was pulled from immuneACCESS by TCRdb, which kept in-frame rearrangements only. Such tables lose some clones; where checked, under half of the loss comes from unresolved V genes, and the rest has no known cause. The sample table lists 60,000 or so clones, 55% to 70% of them with a count of one. The top ten constitute around 6.3% of the sample. Explained via the paper, the time point label denotes: pre-treatment sample, taken before nivolumab and TIL therapy. The sample here was blood, taken at baseline. Source of these receptors: a person aged 25 to 85 with non-small cell lung cancer.

The V call is TRBV7-9, the J call TRBJ1-3; no clear D gene. V lost 1 base and J 0 bases, leaving 4 bases between the germline ends. This CDR3 is 14 amino acids long. The germline V gene has CDR1 SEHNR and CDR2 FQNEAQ (reference sequence). CDR3 amino acids: CASSLETSGNTIYF. CDR3 coding DNA: TGTGCCAGCAGCTTAGAGACCTCTGGAAACACCATATATTTT.

The rearrangement links TRBV2 to TRBJ1-3; TRBD1 aligns across 7 bases. J lost 0 bases, V lost 6 bases, and 17 bases had no gene match. The length of the CDR3 is 19 residues. The germline gives CDR1 SNHLY, CDR2 FYNNEI. The CDR3 region has the DNA TGTGCCAGCAGGCGCGGGGAGGGGGCCGGGACCGACTCTGGAAACACCATATATTTT. This codes for CASRRGEGAGTDSGNTIYF.

V is TRBV6-6 and J is TRBJ1-5; TRBD1 matches 7 bases. Germline assignment: CDR1 MNHNY and CDR2 SVGAGI (reference sequence). V shed 7 bases, J shed 4 bases, and the junction held 4 bases outside the gene matches. There are 13 residues in the CDR3. In nucleotides, the CDR3 is TGTGCCAGCACCCGGGACAGAAATCAGCCCCAGCATTTT. Protein: CASTRDRNQPQHF.

V is TRBV5-5 and J is TRBJ2-1; 7 bases align to TRBD2. The trim removed 3 bases at V and 2 bases at J, leaving 8 bases unmatched. From germline, CDR1 is SGHKS and CDR2 YYEKEE (reference sequence). This CDR3 comprises 16 residues. CDR3 residues: CASSSEGLKAYNEQFF. CDR3 DNA: TGTGCCAGCAGCTCGGAGGGACTAAAAGCCTACAATGAGCAGTTCTTC.

The CDR3, as DNA: TGTGCCAGCAGTTTATGGACAGGAGGAAGGACCGGGGAGCTGTTTTTT. Its protein product is CASSLWTGGRTGELFF. The chain combines TRBV28 with TRBJ2-2, with D possibly being TRBD1 (6 bases). V lost 0 bases to trimming and J lost 5 bases, with 13 bases between them. Germline V gene sequence: CDR1 MDHEN, CDR2 SYDVKM. The CDR3 extends over 16 amino acids.

CDR3 coding DNA: TGTGCCAGCAGCGTTCTGGGGGCCGCCTACAATGAGCAGTTCTTC. It encodes CASSVLGAAYNEQFF. The V gene is TRBV9, the J gene TRBJ2-1, with D tentatively TRBD1 (6 bases). The V end was cut by 2 bases, the J end by 2 bases, with 11 bases between. CDR3 length: 15 residues. Germline CDR1 SGDLS, CDR2 YYNGEE.

The genes are TRBV7-9 and TRBJ2-2; 8 nucleotides line up with TRBD1. CDR3 size: 14 residues. The V segment lost 2 bases and the J segment 6 bases; nucleotides outside the gene matches: 2. Germline CDR1 SEHNR, CDR2 FQNEAQ (reference sequence). The CDR3 protein is CASSLQGASGELFF. CDR3 sequence (DNA): TGTGCCAGCAGCTTACAGGGGGCCTCCGGGGAGCTGTTTTTT. The entire variable domain, with the rest obtained from reference TRBV7-9 and TRBJ2-2, is as follows: DTGVSQNPRHKITKRGQNVTFRCDPISEHNRLYWYRQTLGQGPEFLTYFQNEAQLEKSRLLSDRFSAERPKGSFSTLEIQRTEQGDSAMYLCASSLQGASGELFFGEGSRLTVL.

The J gene is TRBJ2-1, the V gene TRBV5-1; D is ambiguous. In germline, CDR1 is SGHRS, CDR2 YFSETQ. Trimming cost V 4 bases and J 7 bases, with 12 bases left between them. This CDR3 has 13 amino acids. The CDR3 DNA follows: TGCGCCAGCAGCGGTCCCCGGGCTAATGAGCAGTTCTTC. It encodes CASSGPRANEQFF.

The chain combines TRBV6-1 with TRBJ1-3; D remains ambiguous. This CDR3 comprises 15 residues. The germline gives CDR1 MNHNS, CDR2 SASEGT. V lost 1 base and J 0 bases, leaving 7 bases between the germline ends. The CDR3 sequence is CASSEGRSSGNTIYF. The CDR3 DNA is TGTGCCAGCAGTGAAGGACGGTCCTCTGGAAACACCATATATTTT.

This chain joins TRBV6-1 and TRBJ1-1; D gene uncertain. The germline CDR1 and CDR2 sequences are MNHNS and SASEGT. V lost 2 bases and J 6 bases, leaving 16 bases between the germline ends. The CDR3 is made up of 15 amino acids. The CDR3 loop reads CASSEPPGGFAEAFF. The CDR3 DNA follows: TGTGCCAGCAGTGAACCTCCCGGCGGGTTTGCTGAAGCTTTCTTT.

The chain carries TRBV18 and TRBJ2-7, with D perhaps matching TRBD1 (5 bases). The V gene's germline CDR1 is KGHSH and CDR2 LQKENI. The CDR3 totals 14 residues. Trimming took 0 bases from V and 4 from J, leaving 10 bases between them. CDR3 residues: CASSPPARDYEQYF. In nucleotides, the CDR3 is TGTGCCAGCTCACCACCTGCCAGGGATTACGAGCAGTACTTC.

The chain links TRBV6-1 to TRBJ1-5; no reliable D call. Germline CDR1 reads MNHNS; CDR2 reads SASEGT. Trimming stripped 5 bases from V and 11 bases from J, with 13 bases between. CDR3 length: 12 amino acids. CDR3 in amino acids: CASSSLGWTQHF. CDR3 bases: TGTGCCAGCAGTTCCCTTGGGTGGACCCAGCATTTT.

The V call is TRBV19, the J call TRBJ2-1; 13 nucleotides align to TRBD2. The J segment lost 6 bases and the V segment lost 4 bases, leaving 3 bases of the junction unmatched. This CDR3 has 15 residues. Per germline, CDR1 LNHDA and CDR2 SQIVND (reference sequence). As DNA, the CDR3 is TGTGCCAGTAGTAAGACTAGCGGGAGGCCCAATGAGCAGTTCTTC. This encodes CASSKTSGRPNEQFF.

In its sample, this clone was seen once. V gene TRBV4-1 combines with J gene TRBJ2-1, with D hard to call. Per the germline V gene, CDR1 is MGHRA and CDR2 is YSYEKL. Trimming removed 0 bases from V and 7 bases from J, with 13 bases in between. This CDR3 has 15 amino acids. The CDR3 coding sequence is TGCGCCAGCAGCCAAGATCCGGCTAGTAGGAATGAGCAGTTCTTC. It yields the protein CASSQDPASRNEQFF.

This clone came up a few times. The V and J genes are TRBV2 and TRBJ1-5; D not certain. This CDR3 has 16 amino acids. V was cut by 6 bases and J by 2 bases, with 17 bases left in between. Germline CDR1 SNHLY, CDR2 FYNNEI. CDR3 DNA sequence: TGTGCCAGCAGCCCGAGATTTTCGGTCGGCAATCAGCCCCAGCATTTT. Residues: CASSPRFSVGNQPQHF.

The CDR3 region has the DNA TGTGCCACCAGCAGAGATTTCCGGGGTTGGGAGACCCAGTACTTC. Translated: CATSRDFRGWETQYF. The V call is TRBV15, the J call TRBJ2-5; D perhaps matches TRBD2 (5 bases). V shed 0 bases and J shed 5 bases, with 13 bases lying between them. Germline CDR1 and CDR2: LNHNV and YYDKDF (reference sequence). This CDR3 comprises 15 residues.

The rearrangement uses TRBV11-3 and TRBJ2-3; D may match TRBD1 or TRBD2 (5 bases each). CDR3 length equals 14 residues. Germline-derived CDR1 and CDR2 are SGHNT and YENEEA. V gave up 4 bases and J gave up 4 bases, with 12 bases separating them. CDR3 DNA sequence: TGTGCCAGCAGCTACTCAGGGAGCCCAGATACGCAGTATTTT. Its translation: CASSYSGSPDTQYF.

The J gene is TRBJ1-1, the V gene TRBV19; D not certain. V was shortened by 3 bases and J by 4 bases, with 12 bases between the two germline ends. Germline values: CDR1 LNHDA, CDR2 SQIVND (reference sequence). The CDR3 is 14 amino acids. The CDR3 DNA reads TGTGCCAGTAGTATGGTTCGGAGAAGCACTGAAGCTTTCTTT. It encodes CASSMVRRSTEAFF.

The chain recombines TRBV28 with TRBJ1-1, with D possibly being TRBD1 (6 bases). The germline gives CDR1 MDHEN, CDR2 SYDVKM. Trimming pared 2 bases from V and 6 bases from J, leaving 13 bases between. The CDR3 runs 14 residues. The CDR3 here is CASSLLGGVAEAFF. The CDR3 region has the DNA TGTGCCAGCAGTTTACTGGGGGGCGTCGCTGAAGCTTTCTTT.

The chain carries TRBV30 and TRBJ2-2; no reliable D call. The germline V gene encodes CDR1 GTSNPN and CDR2 SVGIG (reference sequence). This CDR3 spans 13 amino acids. V was clipped by 2 bases and J by 6 bases, with 10 bases between them. The CDR3 sequence: CAWSIMSAGELFF. The CDR3 nucleotides read TGTGCCTGGAGTATTATGTCGGCCGGGGAGCTGTTTTTT.

The chain is built from TRBV5-4 and TRBJ1-1; tentative D call: TRBD1 (6 bases). Between the trimmed V and J ends, which lost 0 bases and 1 base, there was a span of 10 bases. Germline V gives CDR1 SGHNT, CDR2 YYREEE (reference sequence). This CDR3 spans 15 amino acids. DNA of the CDR3: TGTGCCAGCAGCTTGGAGGGGGGGCGGAACACTGAAGCTTTCTTT. Protein sequence: CASSLEGGRNTEAFF.